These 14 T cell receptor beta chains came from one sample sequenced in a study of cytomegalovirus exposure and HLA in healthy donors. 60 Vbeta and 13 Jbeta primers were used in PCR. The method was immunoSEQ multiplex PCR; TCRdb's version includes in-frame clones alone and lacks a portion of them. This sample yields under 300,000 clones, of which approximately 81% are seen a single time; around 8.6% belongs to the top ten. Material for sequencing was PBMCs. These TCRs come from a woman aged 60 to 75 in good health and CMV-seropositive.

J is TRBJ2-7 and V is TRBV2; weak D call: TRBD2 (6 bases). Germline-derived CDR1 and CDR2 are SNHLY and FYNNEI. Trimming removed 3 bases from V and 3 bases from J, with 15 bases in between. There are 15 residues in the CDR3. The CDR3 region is CASSDKKARGYEQYF. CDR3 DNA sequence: TGTGCCAGCAGTGATAAAAAGGCGCGGGGCTACGAGCAGTACTTC.

CDR3 nucleotide sequence: TGTGCCAGCTCACCCCGGGCAGGGGGTAGTTCTGGAAACACCATATATTTT. It codes for CASSPRAGGSSGNTIYF. The genes are TRBV18 and TRBJ1-3, with 7 bases fitting TRBD1. The CDR3 extends over 17 amino acids. The germline gives CDR1 KGHSH, CDR2 LQKENI. With V trimmed by 3 bases and J by 1 base, 9 bases remained unmatched.

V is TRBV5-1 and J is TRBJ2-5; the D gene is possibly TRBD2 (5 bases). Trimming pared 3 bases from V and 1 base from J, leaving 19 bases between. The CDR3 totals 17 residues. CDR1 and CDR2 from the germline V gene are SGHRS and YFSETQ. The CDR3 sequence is CASSSDNRTAVQETQYF. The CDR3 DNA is TGCGCCAGCAGCTCTGATAATCGGACTGCAGTCCAAGAGACCCAGTACTTC.

The CDR3 coding sequence is TGTGCCTGGAGCCGACTAGCGGCAAGCACAGATACGCAGTATTTT. Translated, it gives CAWSRLAASTDTQYF. The J gene is TRBJ2-3, the V gene TRBV30; 9 positions match TRBD2. CDR3 length equals 15 residues. Germline V gene data show CDR1 as GTSNPN and CDR2 as SVGIG (reference sequence). The trim removed 3 bases at V and 0 bases at J, leaving 4 bases unmatched.

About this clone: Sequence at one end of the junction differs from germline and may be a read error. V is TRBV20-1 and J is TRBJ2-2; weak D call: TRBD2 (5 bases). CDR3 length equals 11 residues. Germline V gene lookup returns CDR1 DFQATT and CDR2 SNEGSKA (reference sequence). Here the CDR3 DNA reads TGCAATGCTAGACGGGACGGGGAGCTGTTTTTT. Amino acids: CNARRDGELFF.

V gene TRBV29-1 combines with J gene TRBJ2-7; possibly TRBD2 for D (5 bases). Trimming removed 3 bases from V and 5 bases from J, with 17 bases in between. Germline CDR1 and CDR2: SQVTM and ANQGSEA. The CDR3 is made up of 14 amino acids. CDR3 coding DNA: TGCAGCGTTGAGGTGCGAGGTCCGGGGAACGAGCAGTACTTC. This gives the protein CSVEVRGPGNEQYF.

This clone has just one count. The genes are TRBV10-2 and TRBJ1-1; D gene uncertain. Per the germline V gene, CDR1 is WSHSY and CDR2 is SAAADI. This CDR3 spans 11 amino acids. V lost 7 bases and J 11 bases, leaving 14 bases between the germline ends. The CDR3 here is CASTSGASAFF. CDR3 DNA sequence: TGCGCCAGCACCTCCGGCGCTAGTGCTTTCTTT.

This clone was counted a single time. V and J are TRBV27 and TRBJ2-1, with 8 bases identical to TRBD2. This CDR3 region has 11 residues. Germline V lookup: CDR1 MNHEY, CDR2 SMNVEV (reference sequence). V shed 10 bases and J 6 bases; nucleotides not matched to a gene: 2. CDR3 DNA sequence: TGTGCCACCAGCGGGAGCAATGAGCAGTTCTTC. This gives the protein CATSGSNEQFF.

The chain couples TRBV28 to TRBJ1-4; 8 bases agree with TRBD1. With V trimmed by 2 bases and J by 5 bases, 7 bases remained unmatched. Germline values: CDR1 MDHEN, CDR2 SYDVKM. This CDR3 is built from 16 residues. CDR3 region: CASSLPLTGANEKLFF. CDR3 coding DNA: TGTGCCAGCAGTTTACCCTTGACAGGGGCCAATGAAAAACTGTTTTTT.

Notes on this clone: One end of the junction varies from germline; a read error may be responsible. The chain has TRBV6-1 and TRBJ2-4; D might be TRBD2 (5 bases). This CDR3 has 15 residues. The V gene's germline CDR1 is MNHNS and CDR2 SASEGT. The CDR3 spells CASSESHLAKNIQCF. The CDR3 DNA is TGTGCCAGCAGTGAGAGTCATCTAGCCAAAAACATTCAGTGCTTC.

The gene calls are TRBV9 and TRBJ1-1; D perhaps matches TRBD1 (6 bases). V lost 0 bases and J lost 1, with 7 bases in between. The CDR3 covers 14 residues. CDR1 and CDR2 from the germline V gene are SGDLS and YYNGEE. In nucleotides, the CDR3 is TGTGCCAGCAGCGTAGCGACAGGGAACACTGAAGCTTTCTTT. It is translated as CASSVATGNTEAFF.

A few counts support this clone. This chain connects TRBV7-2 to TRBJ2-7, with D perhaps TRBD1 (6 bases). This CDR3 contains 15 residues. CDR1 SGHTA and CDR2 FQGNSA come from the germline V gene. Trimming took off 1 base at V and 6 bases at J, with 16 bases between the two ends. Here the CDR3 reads CASSLGGQGMGEQYF. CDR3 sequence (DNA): TGTGCCAGCAGCTTAGGCGGCCAGGGGATGGGCGAGCAGTACTTC.

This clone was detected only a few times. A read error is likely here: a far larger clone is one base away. The CDR3 nucleotides are TGTGCCAGCAGCTCCCGGACTAGCGGGTTCCAAGAGACCCAGTACTTC. It codes for CASSSRTSGFQETQYF. The chain employs TRBV5-6 and TRBJ2-5, with TRBD2 identical over 11 bases. Germline V lookup: CDR1 SGHDT, CDR2 YYEEEE. Trimming took 3 bases from V and 1 from J; bases not matched to a gene: 5. This CDR3 contains 16 residues.

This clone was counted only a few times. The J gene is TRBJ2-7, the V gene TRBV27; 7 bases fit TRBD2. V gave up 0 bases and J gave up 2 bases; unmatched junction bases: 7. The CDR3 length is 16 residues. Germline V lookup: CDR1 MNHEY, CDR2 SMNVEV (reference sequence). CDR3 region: CASSLSPLASTYEQYF. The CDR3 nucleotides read TGTGCCAGCAGTTTATCCCCACTAGCGAGTACCTACGAGCAGTACTTC.